This T cell receptor beta chain was recovered during a study of control samples from healthy donors and cancer patients. The assay was immunoSEQ multiplex PCR, and TCRdb's table has in-frame clones only and misses some. The sample includes fewer than 100,000 clones, more than 75% of them seen just once. This clone has just a few counts. Trimming stripped 0 bases from V and 0 bases from J, with 6 bases between. The CDR3 has 15 residues. Per the germline V gene, CDR1 is LGHNA and CDR2 is YNFKEQ. This TCR was recovered from a woman in her sixties in good health. Sequencing was performed on blood. V gene TRBV4-2 combines with J gene TRBJ2-1, with D unclear. The CDR3 spells CASSQDPTSYNEQFF. In DNA, the CDR3 is TGTGCCAGCAGCCAAGATCCGACCTCCTACAATGAGCAGTTCTTC.